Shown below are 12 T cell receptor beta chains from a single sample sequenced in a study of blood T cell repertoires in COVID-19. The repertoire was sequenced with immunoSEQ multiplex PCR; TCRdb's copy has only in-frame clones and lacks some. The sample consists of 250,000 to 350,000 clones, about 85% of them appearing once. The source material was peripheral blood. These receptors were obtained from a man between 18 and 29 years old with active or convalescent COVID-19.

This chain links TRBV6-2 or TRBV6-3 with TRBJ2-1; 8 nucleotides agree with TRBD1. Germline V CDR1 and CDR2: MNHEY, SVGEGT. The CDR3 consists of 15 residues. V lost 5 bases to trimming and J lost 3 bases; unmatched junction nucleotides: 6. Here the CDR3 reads CASSPGGTGYNEQFF. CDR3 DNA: TGTGCCAGCAGTCCCGGCGGGACAGGCTACAATGAGCAGTTCTTC.

CDR3 sequence reads: CASSLDGQGATNEKLFF. The CDR3 bases are TGCGCCAGCAGCTTGGATGGACAGGGGGCAACTAATGAAAAACTGTTTTTT. The rearrangement links TRBV5-1 to TRBJ1-4; the match to TRBD1 covers 10 bases. CDR1 and CDR2 (germline): SGHRS, YFSETQ. J gave up 0 bases and V 0 bases, and 2 bases lay outside the gene matches. This CDR3 comprises 17 residues.

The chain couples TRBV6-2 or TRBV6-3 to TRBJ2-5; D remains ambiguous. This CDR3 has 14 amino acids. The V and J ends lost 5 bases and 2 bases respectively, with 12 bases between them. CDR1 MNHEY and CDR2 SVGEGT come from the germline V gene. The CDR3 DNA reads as TGTGCCAGCAGTACCGTATCAGGACAAGAGACCCAGTACTTC. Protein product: CASSTVSGQETQYF.

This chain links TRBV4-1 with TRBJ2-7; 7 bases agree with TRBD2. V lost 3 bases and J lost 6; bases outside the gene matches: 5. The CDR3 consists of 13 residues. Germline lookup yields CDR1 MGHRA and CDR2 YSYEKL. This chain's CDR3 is CASSHQRESEQYF. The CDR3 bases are TGCGCCAGCAGCCACCAGCGGGAATCCGAGCAGTACTTC.

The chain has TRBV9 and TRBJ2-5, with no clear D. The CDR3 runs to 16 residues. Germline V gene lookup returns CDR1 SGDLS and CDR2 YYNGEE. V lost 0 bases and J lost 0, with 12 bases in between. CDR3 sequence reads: CASSVGLVRHQETQYF. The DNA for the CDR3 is TGTGCCAGCAGCGTAGGTCTAGTGAGACACCAAGAGACCCAGTACTTC.

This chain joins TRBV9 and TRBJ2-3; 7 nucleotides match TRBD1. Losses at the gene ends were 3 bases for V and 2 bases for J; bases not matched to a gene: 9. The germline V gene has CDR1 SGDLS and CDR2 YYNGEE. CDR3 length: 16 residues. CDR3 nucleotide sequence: TGTGCCAGCAGCGAGGGGGCTACTCTGTACACAGATACGCAGTATTTT. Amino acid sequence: CASSEGATLYTDTQYF.

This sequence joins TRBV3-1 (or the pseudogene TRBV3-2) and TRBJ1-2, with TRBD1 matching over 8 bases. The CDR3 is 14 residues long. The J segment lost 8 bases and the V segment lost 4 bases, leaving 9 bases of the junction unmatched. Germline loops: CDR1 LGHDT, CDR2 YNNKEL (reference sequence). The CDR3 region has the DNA TGTGCCAGCAGCCGGCTCGACAGGGGAATGGGCTACACCTTC. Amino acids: CASSRLDRGMGYTF.

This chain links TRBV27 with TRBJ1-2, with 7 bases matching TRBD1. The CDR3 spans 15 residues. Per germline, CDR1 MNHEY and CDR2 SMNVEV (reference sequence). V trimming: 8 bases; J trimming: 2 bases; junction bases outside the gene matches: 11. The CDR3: CASRSLTGSNYGYTF. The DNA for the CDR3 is TGTGCCAGCCGCTCGTTGACAGGGTCCAACTATGGCTACACCTTC.

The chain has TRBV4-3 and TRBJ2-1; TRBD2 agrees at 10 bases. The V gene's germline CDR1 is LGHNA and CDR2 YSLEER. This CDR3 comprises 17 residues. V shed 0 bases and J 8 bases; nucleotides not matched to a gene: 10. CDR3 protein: CASSQEPAGGPGDEQFF. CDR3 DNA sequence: TGCGCCAGCAGCCAAGAGCCAGCGGGGGGGCCTGGGGATGAGCAGTTCTTC.

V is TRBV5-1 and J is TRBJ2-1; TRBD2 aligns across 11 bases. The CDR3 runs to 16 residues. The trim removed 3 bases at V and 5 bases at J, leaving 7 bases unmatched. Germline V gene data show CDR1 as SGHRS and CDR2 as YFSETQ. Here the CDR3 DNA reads TGCGCCAGCAGCTCCAAGGGACTAGCGGACGACAATGAGCAGTTCTTC. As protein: CASSSKGLADDNEQFF.

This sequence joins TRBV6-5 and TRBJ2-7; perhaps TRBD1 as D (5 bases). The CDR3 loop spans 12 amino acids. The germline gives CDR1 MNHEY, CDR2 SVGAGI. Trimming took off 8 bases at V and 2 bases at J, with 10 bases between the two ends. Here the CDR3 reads CASGDSTYEQYF. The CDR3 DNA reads TGTGCCAGCGGAGACAGCACCTACGAGCAGTACTTC.

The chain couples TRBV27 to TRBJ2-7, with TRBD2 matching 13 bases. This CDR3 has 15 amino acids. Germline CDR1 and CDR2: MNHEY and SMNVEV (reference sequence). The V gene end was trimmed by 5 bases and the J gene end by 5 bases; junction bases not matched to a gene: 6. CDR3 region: CASSPGLAGVNEQYF. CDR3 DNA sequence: TGTGCCAGCAGTCCCGGACTAGCGGGAGTCAACGAGCAGTACTTC.